The 4 T cell receptor beta chains below all came from one sample that was sequenced in a study of blood T cell repertoires in COVID-19. Using immunoSEQ multiplex PCR, the repertoire was profiled, and TCRdb retains in-frame clones only, with some absent. The sample holds 200,000 to 250,000 clones; more than 65% are singletons and the top ten take about 9%. Sequenced material: peripheral blood. The receptors shown here come from a man aged 50 or older with active or convalescent COVID-19.

The genes are TRBV6-4 and TRBJ1-2, with TRBD1 identical over 8 bases. CDR1 is MRHNA, CDR2 SNTAGT, per germline. J gave up 5 bases and V 2 bases, and 7 bases lay outside the gene matches. The CDR3 has 15 residues. The CDR3 reads CASSDRTGNLYGYTF. The CDR3 DNA reads TGTGCCAGCAGTGACAGGACAGGGAACTTGTATGGCTACACCTTC.

V is TRBV27 and J is TRBJ2-6; 8 bases are shared with TRBD1. In germline, CDR1 is MNHEY, CDR2 SMNVEV (reference sequence). Germline trimming cut 6 bases from V and 0 bases from J; bases unmatched to any gene: 4. The CDR3 totals 16 residues. This chain's CDR3 is CASRRTGYSGANVLTF. The CDR3 DNA sequence: TGTGCCAGCAGACGGACAGGGTACTCTGGGGCCAACGTCCTGACTTTC.

The V call is TRBV27, the J call TRBJ2-7; 9 positions match TRBD1. Germline V gives CDR1 MNHEY, CDR2 SMNVEV (reference sequence). This CDR3 has 15 residues. Germline trimming cut 4 bases from V and 3 bases from J; bases unmatched to any gene: 7. The CDR3 here is CASSSWTGEGYEQYF. CDR3 DNA: TGTGCCAGCAGTTCCTGGACAGGGGAAGGCTACGAGCAGTACTTC.

This rearrangement joins TRBV7-9 to TRBJ1-5; D is ambiguous. This CDR3 contains 13 residues. Germline CDR1 is SEHNR and CDR2 is FQNEAQ (reference sequence). Trimming removed 1 base at V and 5 bases at J, with 6 bases between. The CDR3 reads CASSLDVDQPQHF. CDR3 bases: TGTGCCAGCAGCTTAGACGTAGATCAGCCCCAGCATTTT.